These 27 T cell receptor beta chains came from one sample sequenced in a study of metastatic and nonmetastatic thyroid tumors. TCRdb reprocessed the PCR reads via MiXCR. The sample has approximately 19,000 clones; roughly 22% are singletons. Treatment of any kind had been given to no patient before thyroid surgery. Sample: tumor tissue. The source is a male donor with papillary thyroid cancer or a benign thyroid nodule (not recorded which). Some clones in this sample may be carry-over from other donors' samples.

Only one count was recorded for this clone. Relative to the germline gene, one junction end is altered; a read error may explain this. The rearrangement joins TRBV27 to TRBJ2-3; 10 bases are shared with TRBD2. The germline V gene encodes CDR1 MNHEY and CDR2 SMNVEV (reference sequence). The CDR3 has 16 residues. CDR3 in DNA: TGTGCCAGCAGTTCCCTGCCTAGCGGGAGCACAGATACGGAGTATTTT. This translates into CASSSLPSGSTDTEYF.

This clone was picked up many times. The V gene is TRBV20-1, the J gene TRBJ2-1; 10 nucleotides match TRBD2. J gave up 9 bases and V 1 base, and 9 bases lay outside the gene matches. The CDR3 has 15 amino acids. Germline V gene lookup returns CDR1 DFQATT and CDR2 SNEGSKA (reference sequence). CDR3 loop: CSARVVSGGRGEQFF. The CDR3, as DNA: TGCAGTGCTAGAGTTGTTAGCGGGGGGCGGGGTGAGCAGTTCTTC.

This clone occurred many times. The CDR3 DNA reads as TGTGCCAGCAGCTCCGGGACTAGCGGGAGGGGTTACAATGAGCAGTTCTTC. This encodes CASSSGTSGRGYNEQFF. The V and J genes are TRBV7-2 and TRBJ2-1, with 16 bases identical to TRBD2. From germline, CDR1 is SGHTA and CDR2 FQGNSA. The CDR3 spans 17 residues. V lost 4 bases, J lost 4 bases, and 4 bases stayed unmatched. The full variable domain, in which reference TRBV7-2 and TRBJ2-1 provide the parts outside the CDR3, is GAGVSQSPSNKVTEKGKDVELRCDPISGHTALYWYRQSLGQGLEFLIYFQGNSAPDKSGLPSDRFSAERTGGSVSTLTIQRTQQEDSAVYLCASSSGTSGRGYNEQFFGPGTRLTVL.

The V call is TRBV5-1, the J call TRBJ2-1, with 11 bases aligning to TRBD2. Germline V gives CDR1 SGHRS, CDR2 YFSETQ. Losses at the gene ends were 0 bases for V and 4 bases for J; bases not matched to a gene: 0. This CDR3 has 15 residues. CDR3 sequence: CASSLGLAGYNEQFF. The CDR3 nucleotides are TGCGCCAGCAGCTTGGGACTAGCGGGATACAATGAGCAGTTCTTC.

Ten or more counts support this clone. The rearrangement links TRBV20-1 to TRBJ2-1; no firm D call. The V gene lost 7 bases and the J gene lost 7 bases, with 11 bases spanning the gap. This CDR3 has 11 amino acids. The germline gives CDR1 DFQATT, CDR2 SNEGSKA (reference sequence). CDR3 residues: CSGEGVNEQFF. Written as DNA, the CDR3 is TGCAGTGGTGAAGGAGTGAATGAGCAGTTCTTC.

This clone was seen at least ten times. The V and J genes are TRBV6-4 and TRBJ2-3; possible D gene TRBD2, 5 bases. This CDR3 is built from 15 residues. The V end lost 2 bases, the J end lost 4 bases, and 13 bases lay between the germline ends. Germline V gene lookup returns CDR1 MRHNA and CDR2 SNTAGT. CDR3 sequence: CASSDGSSSADTQYF. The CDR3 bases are TGTGCCAGCAGTGACGGGAGTAGCTCAGCAGATACGCAGTATTTT.

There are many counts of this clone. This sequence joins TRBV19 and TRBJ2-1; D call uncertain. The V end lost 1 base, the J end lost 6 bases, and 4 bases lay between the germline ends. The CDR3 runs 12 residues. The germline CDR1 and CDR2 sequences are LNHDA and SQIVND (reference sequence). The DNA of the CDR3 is TGTGCCAGTAGTATAGTCAGCAATGAGCAGTTCTTC. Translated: CASSIVSNEQFF.

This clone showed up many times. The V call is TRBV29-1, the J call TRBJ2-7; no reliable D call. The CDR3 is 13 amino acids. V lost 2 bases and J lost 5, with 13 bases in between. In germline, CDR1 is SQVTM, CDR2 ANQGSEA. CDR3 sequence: CSVESWQSNEQYF. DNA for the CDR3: TGCAGCGTTGAAAGCTGGCAGAGTAACGAGCAGTACTTC.

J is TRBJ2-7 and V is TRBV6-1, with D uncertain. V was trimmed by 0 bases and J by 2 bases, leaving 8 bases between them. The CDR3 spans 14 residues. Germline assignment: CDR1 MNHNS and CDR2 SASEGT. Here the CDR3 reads CASSEAPIAYEQYF. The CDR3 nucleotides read TGTGCCAGCAGTGAAGCCCCAATTGCCTACGAGCAGTACTTC.

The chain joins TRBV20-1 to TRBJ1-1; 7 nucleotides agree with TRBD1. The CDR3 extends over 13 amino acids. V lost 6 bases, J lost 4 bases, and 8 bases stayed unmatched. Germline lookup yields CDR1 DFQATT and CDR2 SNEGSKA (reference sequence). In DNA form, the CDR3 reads TGCAGTGCCCTGACAGGGTCCAGCACTGAAGCTTTCTTT. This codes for CSALTGSSTEAFF.

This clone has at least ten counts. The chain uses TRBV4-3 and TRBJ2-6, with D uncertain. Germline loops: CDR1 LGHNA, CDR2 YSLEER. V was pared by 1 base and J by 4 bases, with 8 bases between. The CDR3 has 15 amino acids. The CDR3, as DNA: TGCGCCAGCAGCCAAGGGACCTTAGGGGCCAACGTCCTGACTTTC. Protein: CASSQGTLGANVLTF.

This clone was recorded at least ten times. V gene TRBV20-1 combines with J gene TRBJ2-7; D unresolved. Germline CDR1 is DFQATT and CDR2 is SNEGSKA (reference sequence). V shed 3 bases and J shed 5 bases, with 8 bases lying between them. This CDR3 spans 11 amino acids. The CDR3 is CSASVWDEQYF. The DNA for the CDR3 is TGCAGTGCTAGCGTATGGGACGAGCAGTACTTC.

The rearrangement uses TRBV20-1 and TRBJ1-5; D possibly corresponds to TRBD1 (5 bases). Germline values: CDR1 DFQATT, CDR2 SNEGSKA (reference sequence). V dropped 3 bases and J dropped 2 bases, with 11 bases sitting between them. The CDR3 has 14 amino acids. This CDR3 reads CSASQGSGNQPQHF. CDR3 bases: TGCAGTGCTAGTCAGGGTTCTGGCAATCAGCCCCAGCATTTT.

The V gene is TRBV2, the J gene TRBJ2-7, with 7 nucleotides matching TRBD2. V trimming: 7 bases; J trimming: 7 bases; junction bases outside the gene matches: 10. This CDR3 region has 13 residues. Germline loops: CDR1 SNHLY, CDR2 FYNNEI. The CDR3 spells CASIGTTLGEQYF. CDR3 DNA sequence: TGTGCCAGCATTGGGACTACACTGGGGGAGCAGTACTTC. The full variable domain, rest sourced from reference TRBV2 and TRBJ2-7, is EPEVTQTPSHQVTQMGQEVILRCVPISNHLYFYWYRQILGQKVEFLVSFYNNEISEKSEIFDDQFSVERPDGSNFTLKIRSTKLEDSAMYFCASIGTTLGEQYFGPGTRLTVT.

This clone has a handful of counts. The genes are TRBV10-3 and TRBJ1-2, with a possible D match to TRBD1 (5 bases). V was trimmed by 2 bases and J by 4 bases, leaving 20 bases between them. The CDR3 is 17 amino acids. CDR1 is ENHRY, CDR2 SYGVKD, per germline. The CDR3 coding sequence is TGTGCCATCAGTGAGCCGACTGATGGGGCCTGGGGCTATGGCTACACCTTC. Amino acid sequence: CAISEPTDGAWGYGYTF.

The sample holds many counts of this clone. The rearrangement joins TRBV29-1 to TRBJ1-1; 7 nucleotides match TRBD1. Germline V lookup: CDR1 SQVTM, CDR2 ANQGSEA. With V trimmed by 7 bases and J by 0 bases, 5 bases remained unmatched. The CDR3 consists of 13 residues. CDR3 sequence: CSGRGQLNTEAFF. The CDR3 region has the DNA TGCAGCGGGAGGGGACAGTTGAACACTGAAGCTTTCTTT.

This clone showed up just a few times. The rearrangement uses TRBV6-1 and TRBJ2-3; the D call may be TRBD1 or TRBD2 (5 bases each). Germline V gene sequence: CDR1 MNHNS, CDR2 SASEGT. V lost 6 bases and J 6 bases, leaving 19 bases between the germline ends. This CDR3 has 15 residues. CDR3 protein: CASRALPGRLDTQYF. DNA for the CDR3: TGTGCCAGCAGGGCCCTTCCGGGGCGTCTGGATACGCAGTATTTT.

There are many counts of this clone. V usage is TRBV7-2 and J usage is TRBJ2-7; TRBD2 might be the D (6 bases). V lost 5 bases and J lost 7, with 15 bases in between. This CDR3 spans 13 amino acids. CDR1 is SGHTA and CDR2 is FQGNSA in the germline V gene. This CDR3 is CASSDAPRGEQYF. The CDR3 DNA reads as TGTGCCAGCAGCGACGCACCCCGGGGGGAGCAGTACTTC.

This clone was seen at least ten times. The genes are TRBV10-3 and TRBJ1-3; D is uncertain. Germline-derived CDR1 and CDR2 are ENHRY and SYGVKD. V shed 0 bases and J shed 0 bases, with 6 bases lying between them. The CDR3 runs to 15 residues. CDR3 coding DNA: TGTGCCATCAGTGAGTCTTGGAGCTCTGGAAACACCATATATTTT. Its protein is CAISESWSSGNTIYF.

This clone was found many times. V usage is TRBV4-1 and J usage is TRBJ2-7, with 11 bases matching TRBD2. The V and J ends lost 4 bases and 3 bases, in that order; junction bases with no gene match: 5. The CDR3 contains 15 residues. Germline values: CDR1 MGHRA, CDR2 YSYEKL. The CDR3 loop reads CASSPGLADFYEQYF. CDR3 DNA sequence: TGCGCCAGCAGCCCGGGACTAGCGGATTTCTACGAGCAGTACTTC.

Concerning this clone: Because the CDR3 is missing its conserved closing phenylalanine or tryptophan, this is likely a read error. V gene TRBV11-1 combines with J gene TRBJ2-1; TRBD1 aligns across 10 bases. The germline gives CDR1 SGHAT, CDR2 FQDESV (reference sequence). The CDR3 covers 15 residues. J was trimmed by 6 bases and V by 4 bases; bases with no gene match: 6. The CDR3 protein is CASSYWDRGVNEQFC. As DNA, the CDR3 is TGTGCCAGCAGCTACTGGGACAGGGGAGTCAATGAGCAGTTCTGC.

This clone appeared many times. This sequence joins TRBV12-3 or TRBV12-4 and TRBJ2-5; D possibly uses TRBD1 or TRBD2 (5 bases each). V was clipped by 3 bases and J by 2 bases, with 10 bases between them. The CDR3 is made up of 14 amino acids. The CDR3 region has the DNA TGTGCCAGCAGTTTCTCGGGGCGACAAGAGACCCAGTACTTC. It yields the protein CASSFSGRQETQYF.

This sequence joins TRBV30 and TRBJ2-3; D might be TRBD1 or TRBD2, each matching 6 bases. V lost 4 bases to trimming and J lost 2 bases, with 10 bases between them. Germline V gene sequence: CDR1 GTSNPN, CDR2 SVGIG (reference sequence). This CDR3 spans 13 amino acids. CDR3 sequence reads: CAWTRGLTDTQYF. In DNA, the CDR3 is TGTGCCTGGACCCGGGGGCTCACAGATACGCAGTATTTT.

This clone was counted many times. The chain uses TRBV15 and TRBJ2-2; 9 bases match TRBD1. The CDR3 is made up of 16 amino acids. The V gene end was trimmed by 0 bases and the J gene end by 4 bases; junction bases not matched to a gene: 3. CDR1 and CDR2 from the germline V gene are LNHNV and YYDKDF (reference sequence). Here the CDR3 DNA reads TGTGCCACCAGCAGAGAGGGACAGGGCTTCACCGGGGAGCTGTTTTTT. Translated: CATSREGQGFTGELFF.

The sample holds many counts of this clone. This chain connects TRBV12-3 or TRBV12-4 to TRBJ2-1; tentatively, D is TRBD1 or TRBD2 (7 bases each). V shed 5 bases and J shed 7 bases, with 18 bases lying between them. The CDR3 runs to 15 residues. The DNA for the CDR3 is TGTGCCAGCAGTAGCGGGACAGTGATCCCGAATGAGCAGTTCTTC. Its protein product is CASSSGTVIPNEQFF.

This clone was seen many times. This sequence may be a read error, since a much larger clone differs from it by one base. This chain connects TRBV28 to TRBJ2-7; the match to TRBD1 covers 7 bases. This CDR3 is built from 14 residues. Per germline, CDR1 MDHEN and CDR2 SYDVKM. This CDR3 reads CASSPGQASDEQYF. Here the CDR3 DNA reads TGTGCCAGCAGTCCCGGACAGGCCTCCGACGAGCAGTACTTC.

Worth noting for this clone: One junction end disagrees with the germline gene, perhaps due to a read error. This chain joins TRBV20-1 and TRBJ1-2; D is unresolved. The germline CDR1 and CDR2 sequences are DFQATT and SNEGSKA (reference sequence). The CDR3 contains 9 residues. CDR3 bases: TGCAGTGCTAGTACTGGCTACACGTTC. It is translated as CSASTGYTF.